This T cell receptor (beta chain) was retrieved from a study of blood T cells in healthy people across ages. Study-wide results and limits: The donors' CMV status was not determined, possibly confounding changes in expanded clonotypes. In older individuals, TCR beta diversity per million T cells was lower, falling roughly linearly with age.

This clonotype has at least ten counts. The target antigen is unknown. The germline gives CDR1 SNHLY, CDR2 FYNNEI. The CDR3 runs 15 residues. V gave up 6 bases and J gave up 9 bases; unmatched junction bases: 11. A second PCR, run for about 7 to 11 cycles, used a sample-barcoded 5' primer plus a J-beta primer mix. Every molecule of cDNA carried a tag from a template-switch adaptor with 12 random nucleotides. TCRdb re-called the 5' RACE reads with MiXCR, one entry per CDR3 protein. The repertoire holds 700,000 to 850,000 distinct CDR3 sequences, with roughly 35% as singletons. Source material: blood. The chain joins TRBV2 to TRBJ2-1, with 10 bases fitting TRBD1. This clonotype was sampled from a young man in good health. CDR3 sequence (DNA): TGTGCCAGCAGCCCAAATAGTTGGACAGGGGGTGAGCAGTTCTTC. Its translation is CASSPNSWTGGEQFF.